The 18 T cell receptor beta chains given below trace back to one sample, sequenced in a study of regulatory T cells in long-lasting Graves disease. Indicated time point: newly diagnosed GD, antithyroid drugs for less than 3 months. There was RNA extracted from PBMCs, and the TCR library was made from it. Construction of the TCR beta libraries employed iRepertoire HTBI primers in conjunction with Arm-PCR of CDR3 regions. TCRdb processed the multiplex PCR reads anew with MiXCR; each CDR3 protein has one entry. This sample has a few hundred thousand distinct CDR3 sequences; about 12% occur once, and the top ten carry approximately 20%. This sample was shared with a second study, whose subject was T cells in Graves' hyperthyroidism and ophthalmopathy.

Sequences were derived from peripheral blood mononuclear cells (PBMCs), sampled at new diagnosis, from a patient treated with antithyroid drugs. The receptors here all came from a young woman with Graves disease.

In this sample, this clonotype turned up many times. This chain connects TRBV20-1 to TRBJ1-4; 7 nucleotides align to TRBD1. This CDR3 contains 13 residues. The junction had 3 bases not matched to a gene; V was cut back by 5 bases and J by 3 bases. Germline assignment: CDR1 DFQATT and CDR2 SNEGSKA (reference sequence). The CDR3 spells CSAHQGANEKLFF. The DNA for the CDR3 is TGCAGTGCTCACCAGGGGGCTAATGAAAAACTGTTTTTT.

The table lists this clonotype with many counts. This chain links TRBV7-8 with TRBJ2-7; D uncertain. This CDR3 is 14 amino acids long. The germline V gene encodes CDR1 SGHVS and CDR2 FQNEAQ. V dropped 2 bases and J dropped 6 bases, with 14 bases sitting between them. CDR3 sequence (DNA): TGTGCCAGCAGCTTACCCGGGCCCCTGGGCGAGCAGTACGTC. Amino acid sequence: CASSLPGPLGEQYV.

This clonotype came up many times. V gene TRBV10-2 combines with J gene TRBJ2-7; possible D gene TRBD1, 5 bases. Germline lookup yields CDR1 WSHSY and CDR2 SAAADI. The CDR3 has 14 residues. The V and J ends lost 3 bases and 3 bases respectively, with 12 bases between them. CDR3 nucleotide sequence: TGCGCCAGCAGTGAAATTGGGGCCTACTACGAGCAGTACGTC. This encodes CASSEIGAYYEQYV.

This clonotype was recorded many times. The rearrangement uses TRBV20-1 and TRBJ2-7; D perhaps matches TRBD1 (6 bases). Trimming took 6 bases from V and 4 from J, leaving 16 bases between them. The CDR3 totals 13 residues. Germline CDR1 reads DFQATT; CDR2 reads SNEGSKA (reference sequence). The CDR3 DNA is TGCAGTGCCGGGCGGCAGGGGCGATACGAGCAGTACTTC. This encodes CSAGRQGRYEQYF.

The sample holds many counts of this clonotype. The genes are TRBV20-1 and TRBJ2-3; 7 bases agree with TRBD1. V was clipped by 5 bases and J by 3 bases; unmatched bases: 8. From germline, CDR1 is DFQATT and CDR2 SNEGSKA (reference sequence). This CDR3 comprises 14 residues. In DNA form, the CDR3 reads TGCAGTGCTCCTACAGGGGTTGGAACAGATACGCAGTATTTT. Amino acids: CSAPTGVGTDTQYF.

This clonotype was counted many times. J is TRBJ2-5 and V is TRBV16; either TRBD1 or TRBD2 may fit D (5 bases each). The CDR3 has 13 amino acids. Germline V gives CDR1 KGHSY, CDR2 FQNENV. Trimming shortened V by 3 bases and J by 1 base, and 6 bases separated the two germline ends. The CDR3 nucleotides are TGTGCCAGCAGCCAGGGACCCCAAGAGACCCAGTACTTC. Translated, it gives CASSQGPQETQYF.

In its sample, this clonotype was seen many times. V and J are TRBV6-1 and TRBJ2-7; 12 bases fit TRBD2. The length of the CDR3 is 15 residues. Germline lookup yields CDR1 MNHNS and CDR2 SASEGT. The V and J ends lost 7 bases and 2 bases, in that order; junction bases with no gene match: 6. The CDR3 DNA reads TGTGCCAGCAAAGAACTAGCGGGAGGCCCCTACGAGCAGTACTTC. Its protein is CASKELAGGPYEQYF.

V is TRBV20-1 and J is TRBJ2-3; TRBD2 matches 10 bases. The CDR3 covers 15 residues. Germline CDR1 DFQATT, CDR2 SNEGSKA (reference sequence). Trimming at V came to 7 bases and at J to 7 bases, leaving 14 bases not matched to a gene. The CDR3 DNA follows: TGCAGTGTGCCCCGGGCACTAGCGGGACTTTATACGCAGTATTTT. Amino acids: CSVPRALAGLYTQYF.

This rearrangement joins TRBV20-1 to TRBJ1-2, with no clear D. This CDR3 region has 18 residues. CDR1 DFQATT and CDR2 SNEGSKA come from the germline V gene (reference sequence). Trimming took off 0 bases at V and 2 bases at J, with 22 bases between the two ends. CDR3 sequence (DNA): TGCAGTGCTAGAGATCATGGATCGGCAGACAACTTGAACTATGGCTACACCTTC. This codes for CSARDHGSADNLNYGYTF.

This clonotype was observed a handful of times. V gene TRBV20-1 combines with J gene TRBJ2-1, with a possible D match to TRBD2 (6 bases). The ends were cut back, 4 bases at V and 14 bases at J, with 18 bases in the middle. Germline values: CDR1 DFQATT, CDR2 SNEGSKA (reference sequence). The CDR3 is 12 amino acids. The CDR3 bases are TGCAGTGCTATGGGGGGTGGGATTACTGAGTTCTTC. Protein sequence: CSAMGGGITEFF.

For this clonotype: A much more abundant neighbour one base away suggests this may be a read error. The chain has TRBV18 and TRBJ1-5; TRBD1 agrees at 8 bases. V dropped 4 bases and J dropped 3; count of bases not matched to a gene: 8. There are 16 residues in the CDR3. CDR1 and CDR2 (germline): KGHSH, LQKENI. The CDR3 region is CASSRFAGQDNQPQHF. The CDR3 nucleotides read TGTGCCAGCTCACGCTTTGCGGGACAGGACAATCAGCCCCAGCATTTT.

Worth noting for this clonotype: No conserved phenylalanine or tryptophan is present at the end of the CDR3, so a read error is the likely explanation. The chain recombines TRBV24-1 with TRBJ2-1; perhaps TRBD2 as D (6 bases). The CDR3 totals 18 residues. The germline V gene encodes CDR1 KGHDR and CDR2 SFDVKD. V lost 4 bases and J 0 bases, leaving 18 bases between the germline ends. This CDR3 is CATSESRDWTSSYNEQFS. CDR3 in DNA: TGTGCCACCAGTGAATCCCGGGACTGGACCAGCTCCTACAATGAGCAGTTCTCC.

This clonotype was seen a few times. The rearrangement links TRBV6-1 to TRBJ2-1; D not certain. CDR1 and CDR2 (germline): MNHNS, SASEGT. This CDR3 contains 14 residues. Trimming shortened V by 6 bases and J by 0 bases, and 9 bases separated the two germline ends. The CDR3: CASSGYNSYNEQFF. CDR3 nucleotides: TGTGCCAGCAGCGGGTATAACTCCTACAATGAGCAGTTCTTC.

This chain connects TRBV7-9 to TRBJ2-2; D unresolved. From germline, CDR1 is SEHNR and CDR2 FQNEAQ (reference sequence). The germline V and J ends were trimmed by 4 bases and 5 bases, with 14 bases remaining between them. The CDR3 is 15 residues long. The CDR3 is CASSSSRGPTGELFF. The DNA for the CDR3 is TGTGCCAGCAGCTCTTCTAGAGGTCCGACCGGGGAGCTGTTTTTT.

V is TRBV28 and J is TRBJ2-7; TRBD1 is a possible D gene (5 bases). This CDR3 region has 13 residues. Germline V gene lookup returns CDR1 MDHEN and CDR2 SYDVKM. Trimming removed 5 bases at V and 1 base at J, with 9 bases between. CDR3 amino acids: CASSETVSYEQYF. DNA of the CDR3: TGTGCCAGCAGTGAGACAGTGTCCTACGAGCAGTACTTC.

This clonotype appeared many times. J is TRBJ2-1 and V is TRBV7-3, with 12 nucleotides matching TRBD2. This CDR3 is 16 amino acids long. The germline V gene has CDR1 SGHTA and CDR2 FQGTGA. The V segment lost 5 bases and the J segment 6 bases; nucleotides outside the gene matches: 8. CDR3 protein: CASSPELAGGLNEQFF. CDR3 coding DNA: TGTGCCAGCAGCCCTGAACTAGCGGGAGGCCTCAATGAGCAGTTCTTC.

Notes on this clonotype: A much larger clone differs from this one at a single base, so this may be a read error. The genes are TRBV28 and TRBJ1-1; D unresolved. Germline V CDR1 and CDR2: MDHEN, SYDVKM. This CDR3 region has 11 residues. Deletions cut 8 bases from V and 7 bases from J, with 11 bases between. CDR3 DNA sequence: TGTGCCAGCGAGAGGGCTCATGAAGCTTTCTTT. Encoded protein: CASERAHEAFF.

The chain combines TRBV10-3 with TRBJ2-1; TRBD2 aligns across 13 bases. Germline CDR1 ENHRY, CDR2 SYGVKD. The V gene end was trimmed by 6 bases and the J gene end by 7 bases; junction bases not matched to a gene: 9. This CDR3 spans 16 amino acids. This CDR3 reads CAISRLAGGMQNEQFF. CDR3 coding DNA: TGTGCCATCAGCAGACTAGCGGGAGGTATGCAAAATGAGCAGTTCTTC.